The clone carrying this TCR beta chain was seen a few times. Its antigen remains unknown. Preparation of the TCRbeta library was carried out with unique molecular identifiers. One entry per CDR3 protein, called by TCRdb with MiXCR from the PCR reads. The table lists 550,000 to 600,000 distinct CDR3 sequences, 20% to 25% of them singletons. The data derive from a study of T-cell reconstitution after alpha-beta-depleted transplantation in children. Regarding the study as a whole: Approximately two months post-transplant, alpha-beta T cells reportedly originated from several hundred expanded graft clones. T-cell counts and diversity were attributed mostly to newly produced T cells one year after transplant. In some patients, recipient T cells and intrathymic progenitors surviving conditioning explained high day-60 diversity.

The CDR3 has 15 residues. V lost 4 bases and J lost 3; bases outside the gene matches: 6. CDR1 is ENHRY and CDR2 is SYGVKD in the germline V gene. The specimen comprised PBMCs, mostly from graft donor cells, sampled 360 days after TCRalphabeta/CD19-depleted stem cell transplant. The rearrangement links TRBV10-3 to TRBJ2-1; 7 nucleotides agree with TRBD1. The origin of this receptor is a boy in the first two years of life who had a stem cell transplant for acute myeloid leukemia, so the T cells may come from the graft donor. The CDR3 sequence is CAISAAAGGYNEQFF. The DNA of the CDR3 is TGTGCCATCAGTGCGGCGGCAGGGGGCTACAATGAGCAGTTCTTC.